These 14 T cell receptor beta chains were sequenced from one sample in a study of shared clonotypes between healthy human individuals. TCRdb's copy holds only in-frame clones and misses some; the assay was immunoSEQ multiplex PCR. This sample has about 330,000 clones; roughly 84% occur once, and the top ten carry 15% to 20%. Specimen: memory CD8+ T cells sorted from blood. Subset specified: CD45RO+ cells pooled with CCR7-negative TemRA cells. The source is a man between 18 and 29 years old in good health.

The gene calls are TRBV6-5 and TRBJ2-1; possibly TRBD1 or TRBD2 for D (5 bases each). V lost 4 bases to trimming and J lost 6 bases, with 10 bases between them. In germline, CDR1 is MNHEY, CDR2 SVGAGI. This CDR3 is built from 13 residues. CDR3 DNA: TGTGCCAGCAGTTTCCGGGACGGCAATGAGCAGTTCTTC. Its translation is CASSFRDGNEQFF.

This clone was seen only once. The chain uses TRBV5-8 and TRBJ2-1; maybe TRBD2 (5 bases). Germline CDR1 and CDR2: SGHTS and YDEGEE. The CDR3 sequence is 17 residues long. The germline V and J ends were trimmed by 0 bases and 1 base, with 14 bases remaining between them. CDR3 in amino acids: CASSLANLGSSYNEQFF. The CDR3 nucleotides read TGTGCCAGCAGCTTGGCCAACCTGGGGAGTTCCTACAATGAGCAGTTCTTC.

This rearrangement joins TRBV18 to TRBJ1-1; D ambiguous. CDR1 is KGHSH and CDR2 is LQKENI in the germline V gene. V gave up 2 bases and J gave up 1 base, with 20 bases separating them. The CDR3 extends over 18 amino acids. CDR3 loop: CASSPSRPNIVWNTEAFF. DNA for the CDR3: TGTGCCAGCTCACCAAGTCGACCGAACATAGTATGGAACACTGAAGCTTTCTTT. The full variable domain, completed using reference TRBV18 and TRBJ1-1, is NAGVMQNPRHLVRRRGQEARLRCSPMKGHSHVYWYRQLPEEGLKFMVYLQKENIIDESGMPKERFSAEFPKEGPSILRIQQVVRGDSAAYFCASSPSRPNIVWNTEAFFGQGTRLTVV.

The rearrangement links TRBV27 to TRBJ2-7; possibly TRBD2 for D (5 bases). There are 15 residues in the CDR3. Per the germline V gene, CDR1 is MNHEY and CDR2 is SMNVEV (reference sequence). Between the trimmed V and J ends, which lost 0 bases and 0 bases, there was a span of 9 bases. DNA of the CDR3: TGTGCCAGCAGTTTATCCGGGATGAGCTCCTACGAGCAGTACTTC. Its translation: CASSLSGMSSYEQYF.

The rearrangement uses TRBV6-5 and TRBJ2-7; 10 bases map to TRBD2. Trimming took 7 bases from V and 0 from J; bases not matched to a gene: 6. Germline CDR1 is MNHEY and CDR2 is SVGAGI. The CDR3 has 15 residues. Here the CDR3 reads CASKPGLASSYEQYF. CDR3 DNA sequence: TGTGCCAGCAAGCCGGGACTAGCGAGCTCCTACGAGCAGTACTTC.

The chain is built from TRBV6-5 and TRBJ2-7; TRBD1 aligns across 7 bases. With V trimmed by 6 bases and J by 1 base, 6 bases remained unmatched. This CDR3 spans 14 amino acids. Germline V gives CDR1 MNHEY, CDR2 SVGAGI. The CDR3 nucleotides are TGTGCCAGCAGCACTAAGGACAGGTCCTACGAGCAGTACTTC. This translates into CASSTKDRSYEQYF.

This chain links TRBV7-9 with TRBJ2-5, with 7 bases identical to TRBD1. The J segment lost 4 bases and the V segment lost 5 bases, leaving 7 bases of the junction unmatched. CDR3 length equals 14 residues. From germline, CDR1 is SEHNR and CDR2 FQNEAQ (reference sequence). The CDR3 reads CASSPRQGRETQYF. DNA for the CDR3: TGTGCCAGCAGCCCAAGACAGGGCCGAGAGACCCAGTACTTC.

The rearrangement links TRBV9 to TRBJ2-5; 8 positions agree with TRBD1. The CDR3 is made up of 15 amino acids. CDR1 and CDR2 (germline): SGDLS, YYNGEE. V was clipped by 4 bases and J by 5 bases; unmatched bases: 10. CDR3 DNA: TGTGCCAGCAGCTCAAGACAGGGGACAGCCGAGACCCAGTACTTC. Its protein product is CASSSRQGTAETQYF.

This clone showed up just a few times. The identical CDR3 is also encoded by other nucleotide sequences in the sample. The chain recombines TRBV4-1 with TRBJ2-7; D remains ambiguous. This CDR3 is built from 14 residues. The V gene's germline CDR1 is MGHRA and CDR2 YSYEKL. The germline V and J ends were trimmed by 1 base and 3 bases, with 10 bases remaining between them. Here the CDR3 DNA reads TGCGCCAGCAGCCAAGCCGGCGCAGGCTACGAGCAGTACTTC. Translation: CASSQAGAGYEQYF.

The rearrangement uses TRBV2 and TRBJ1-1, with unresolved D. The CDR3 sequence is 12 residues long. Germline V lookup: CDR1 SNHLY, CDR2 FYNNEI. Trimming took off 5 bases at V and 3 bases at J, with 7 bases between the two ends. CDR3 region: CASSSGDTEAFF. The CDR3 DNA is TGTGCCAGCAGTTCCGGGGACACTGAAGCTTTCTTT.

The rearrangement uses TRBV7-9 and TRBJ2-5; TRBD2 agrees at 9 bases. The J segment lost 5 bases and the V segment lost 4 bases, leaving 14 bases of the junction unmatched. Germline V gives CDR1 SEHNR, CDR2 FQNEAQ (reference sequence). The CDR3 extends over 17 amino acids. For the CDR3, the DNA is TGTGCCAGCAGCTCCCCCCTCATAGCGGGAGTGGTGGAGACCCAGTACTTC. This encodes CASSSPLIAGVVETQYF.

This chain uses TRBV19 with TRBJ2-5; D ambiguous. Germline V gene sequence: CDR1 LNHDA, CDR2 SQIVND (reference sequence). The length of the CDR3 is 14 residues. Deletions cut 3 bases from V and 1 base from J, with 9 bases between. The CDR3 coding sequence is TGTGCCAGTAGTATTATGGGCAGCCAAGAGACCCAGTACTTC. Translating gives CASSIMGSQETQYF.

This chain links TRBV6-1 with TRBJ2-1; D gene uncertain. Germline V gene sequence: CDR1 MNHNS, CDR2 SASEGT. Trimming stripped 2 bases from V and 0 bases from J, with 11 bases between. The CDR3 is 16 amino acids. CDR3 region: CASSEWAQSSYNEQFF. CDR3 DNA sequence: TGTGCCAGCAGTGAATGGGCTCAGAGCTCCTACAATGAGCAGTTCTTC.

V usage is TRBV10-3 and J usage is TRBJ2-5, with D uncertain. Trimming stripped 2 bases from V and 1 base from J, with 17 bases between. The CDR3 extends over 17 amino acids. Germline CDR1 ENHRY, CDR2 SYGVKD. CDR3 nucleotide sequence: TGTGCCATCAGTGAGCCCCTCCCCGTCGACGGCCAAGAGACCCAGTACTTC. Its translation: CAISEPLPVDGQETQYF.